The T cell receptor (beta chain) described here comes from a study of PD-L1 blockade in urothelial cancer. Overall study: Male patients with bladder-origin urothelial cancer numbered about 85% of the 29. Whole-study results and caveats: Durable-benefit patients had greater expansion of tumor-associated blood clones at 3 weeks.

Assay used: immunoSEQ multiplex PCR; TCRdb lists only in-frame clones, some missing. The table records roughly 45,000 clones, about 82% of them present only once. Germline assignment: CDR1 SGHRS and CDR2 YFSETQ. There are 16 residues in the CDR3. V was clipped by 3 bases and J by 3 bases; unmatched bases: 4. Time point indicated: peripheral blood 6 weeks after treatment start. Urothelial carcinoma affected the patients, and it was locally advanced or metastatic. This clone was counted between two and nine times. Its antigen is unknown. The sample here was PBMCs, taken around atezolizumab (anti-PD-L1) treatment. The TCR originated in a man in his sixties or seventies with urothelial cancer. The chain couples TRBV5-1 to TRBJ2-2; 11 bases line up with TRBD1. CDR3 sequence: CASSWTGGADTGELFF. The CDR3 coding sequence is TGCGCCAGCAGCTGGACAGGGGGCGCCGACACCGGGGAGCTGTTTTTT.